Each of the 9 T cell receptor beta chains below was sequenced from the same sample in a study of early T cells in non-severe SARS-CoV-2 infection. TCRdb independently ran MiXCR on the 5' RACE reads; one entry per CDR3 protein. The sample contains under 40,000 distinct CDR3 sequences, about 5.6% of which appear only once. Sequencing was performed on whole blood. The receptors originated from an adult who was a healthcare worker with PCR-confirmed SARS-CoV-2 infection or an uninfected control (not recorded which).

This clonotype came up many times. CDR3 in DNA: TGTGCCTGGAGTCCGGGACAGGTGAACACTGAAGCTTTCTTT. Amino acid sequence: CAWSPGQVNTEAFF. V usage is TRBV30 and J usage is TRBJ1-1, with 8 bases fitting TRBD1. CDR3 length: 14 amino acids. J was trimmed by 0 bases and V by 2 bases; bases with no gene match: 2. CDR1 is GTSNPN, CDR2 SVGIG, per germline (reference sequence).

This clonotype was seen many times. The V call is TRBV20-1, the J call TRBJ2-5; possibly TRBD2 for D (5 bases). V lost 6 bases and J 2 bases, leaving 16 bases between the germline ends. CDR1 and CDR2 (germline): DFQATT, SNEGSKA (reference sequence). The CDR3 consists of 14 residues. The CDR3 DNA reads as TGCAGTGCAACCGAGGAGGTCGGGCAAGAGACCCAGTACTTC. This sequence encodes CSATEEVGQETQYF.

In this sample, this clonotype turned up many times. The chain combines TRBV19 with TRBJ1-2; 10 nucleotides line up with TRBD1. This CDR3 has 13 residues. Losses at the gene ends were 5 bases for V and 5 bases for J; bases not matched to a gene: 2. Germline V lookup: CDR1 LNHDA, CDR2 SQIVND (reference sequence). The CDR3 sequence is CASSPDRGYGYTF. The CDR3 DNA follows: TGTGCCAGTAGTCCGGACAGGGGGTATGGCTACACCTTC. The entire variable domain, with the rest obtained from reference TRBV19 and TRBJ1-2, is as follows: DGGITQSPKYLFRKEGQNVTLSCEQNLNHDAMYWYRQDPGQGLRLIYYSQIVNDFQKGDIAEGYSVSREKKESFPLTVTSAQKNPTAFYLCASSPDRGYGYTFGSGTRLTVV.

Comment on this clonotype: Given a much more abundant clone one base away, this may be a read error. The chain joins TRBV20-1 to TRBJ2-3; D remains unclear. The CDR3 covers 12 residues. Trimming removed 3 bases from V and 4 bases from J, with 8 bases in between. The germline gives CDR1 DFQATT, CDR2 SNEGSKA (reference sequence). The CDR3 sequence is CSARESADTQYF. In nucleotides, the CDR3 is TGCAGTGCTAGGGAAAGCGCAGATACGCAGTATTTT.

This clonotype was seen ten or more times. The rearrangement joins TRBV5-5 to TRBJ2-1, with 7 bases fitting TRBD1. V lost 3 bases to trimming and J lost 12 bases; unmatched junction nucleotides: 6. Germline CDR1 reads SGHKS; CDR2 reads YYEKEE (reference sequence). The CDR3 totals 12 residues. In DNA, the CDR3 is TGTGCCAGCAGCTCCACTTCAGGGGGGCAGTTCTTC. Its protein is CASSSTSGGQFF.

There are a few counts of this clonotype. The CDR3 coding sequence is TGTGCCAGCAGCCAAGCGGTTAATGAGCAGTTCTTC. Translated, it gives CASSQAVNEQFF. The chain employs TRBV3-1 and TRBJ2-1; D remains ambiguous. V lost 1 base and J 7 bases, leaving 5 bases between the germline ends. The CDR3 extends over 12 amino acids. CDR1 is LGHDT, CDR2 YNNKEL, per germline (reference sequence).

This clonotype came up many times. The J gene is TRBJ2-1, the V gene TRBV24-1; TRBD2 matches at 7 bases. Germline lookup yields CDR1 KGHDR and CDR2 SFDVKD. CDR3 length equals 13 residues. V dropped 7 bases and J dropped 12; count of bases not matched to a gene: 11. CDR3 sequence: CATRDGPAGRQFF. CDR3 DNA sequence: TGTGCCACCAGGGACGGCCCAGCGGGGAGGCAGTTCTTC.

This clonotype was seen at least ten times. Written as DNA, the CDR3 is TGCGCCAGCAGCTCTGGAGCCGATTACGAGCAGTACTTC. Amino acid sequence: CASSSGADYEQYF. The chain combines TRBV5-1 with TRBJ2-7, with no clear D. Trimming cost V 3 bases and J 4 bases, with 11 bases left between them. This CDR3 is 13 amino acids long. Germline V CDR1 and CDR2: SGHRS, YFSETQ.

This clonotype was detected ten times or more. The chain uses TRBV12-3 or TRBV12-4 and TRBJ1-2; TRBD1 might be the D (6 bases). V lost 6 bases to trimming and J lost 6 bases, with 17 bases between them. The CDR3 contains 14 residues. The chain's CDR3 is CASSRRGPGDGYTF. The CDR3 DNA reads as TGTGCCAGCAGCCGTCGGGGTCCAGGGGATGGCTACACCTTC.